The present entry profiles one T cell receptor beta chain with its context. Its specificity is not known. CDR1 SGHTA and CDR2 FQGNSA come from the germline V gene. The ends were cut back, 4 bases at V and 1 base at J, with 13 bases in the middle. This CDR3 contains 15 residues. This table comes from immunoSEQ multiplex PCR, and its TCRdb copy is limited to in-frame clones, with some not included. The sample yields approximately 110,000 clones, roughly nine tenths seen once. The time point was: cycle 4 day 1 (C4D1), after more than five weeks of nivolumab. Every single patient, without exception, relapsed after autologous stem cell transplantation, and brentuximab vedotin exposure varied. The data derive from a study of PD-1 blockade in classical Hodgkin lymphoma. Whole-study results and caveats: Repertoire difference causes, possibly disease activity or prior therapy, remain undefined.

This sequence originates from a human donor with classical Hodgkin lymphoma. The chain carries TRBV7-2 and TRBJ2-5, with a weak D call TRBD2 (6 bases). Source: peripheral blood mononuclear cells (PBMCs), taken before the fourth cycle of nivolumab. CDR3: CASSYRDSLQETQYF. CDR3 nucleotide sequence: TGTGCCAGCAGCTACCGGGACTCGCTCCAAGAGACCCAGTACTTC.